This TCR beta chain is drawn from a study of blood T cell repertoires in COVID-19. Across the whole study: The study drew acute and convalescent COVID-19 samples from the United States, Italy and Spain.

Trimming took off 8 bases at V and 3 bases at J, with 13 bases between the two ends. The CDR3 length is 13 residues. Germline lookup yields CDR1 SNHLY and CDR2 FYNNEI. Profiled with immunoSEQ multiplex PCR; TCRdb holds only in-frame clones, not every one. The profile shows about 280,000 clones, 80% to 85% of them singletons. Individuals drawn from some 25 US areas were roughly 18 to 95 years old. The study assigned cohorts using participant-reported clinical history. Exposed enrollees had met someone with a PCR-confirmed or clinician-diagnosed COVID-19 case at some point within the 2 weeks before study entry.

The sequenced sample was PBMCs or T cells enriched from blood (not recorded which). The clonotype originates from a middle-aged man who had been exposed to COVID-19. The V and J genes are TRBV2 and TRBJ2-5; a possible D gene is TRBD2 (6 bases). DNA of the CDR3: TGTGCCAGCCGGGGGATGGGGGAAGAGACCCAGTACTTC. As protein: CASRGMGEETQYF.